The clone carrying this T cell receptor (beta chain) was recorded many times. The antigen is unknown. These data come from a study of T cells in Graves' hyperthyroidism and ophthalmopathy. Using RNA transcripts as the source, TCR beta CDR3 regions were amplified. In the first-round RT-PCR of the TCR CDR3, the HTBI primer set was used. TCRdb independently ran MiXCR on the multiplex PCR reads; one entry per CDR3 protein. The table lists about 520,000 distinct CDR3 sequences, 24% of them singletons, with around 10% in the top ten. General study findings and limits: Peripheral blood also featured most of the thyroid clonotypes expanded above 0.001.

V gave up 7 bases and J gave up 4 bases; unmatched junction bases: 11. The CDR3 sequence is 15 residues long. Germline V CDR1 and CDR2: MNHEY, SMNVEV (reference sequence). Uncontrolled infection, other autoimmune disease, pregnancy and lactation each barred patients from inclusion. Diagnoses were established using clinical symptoms, serum thyroxine and TRAb, thyroid ultrasound and orbital computed tomography. The source material was blood. This TCR was sampled from a woman aged 25-40 years with Graves' ophthalmopathy. The V and J genes are TRBV27 and TRBJ2-5, with 8 bases lining up with TRBD2. The CDR3 DNA is TGTGCCAGCAATGCGGGCGGGGGGCCTCTAGAGACCCAGTACTTC. Protein: CASNAGGGPLETQYF.